The 5 T cell receptor beta chains in this list originate from one sample, sequenced in a study of T cell responses to AZD1222 COVID-19 vaccine (dated by TCRdb to the early 2020s). Receptor amplification or capture employed the immunoSEQ multiplex PCR assay. The immuneACCESS repertoire file appears here via TCRdb, limited to in-frame rearrangements. These files lack a portion of the clones; in checked studies, under half of the deficit traces to unresolved V genes, and the cause of the others is not known. Recorded for this sample are about 110,000 clones; around 93% of them occurred a single time. The ten largest clones capture approximately 2.8% of the sample. The time point label here, explained by the study, means: about 28 days (+/-7) after the second vaccine dose. This specimen consisted of peripheral blood, obtained 28 days after the second AZD1222 dose. Receptors originate from an adult who received the AZD1222 COVID-19 vaccine.

V usage is TRBV5-1 and J usage is TRBJ1-1, with D unclear. The CDR3 has 15 residues. Germline V lookup: CDR1 SGHRS, CDR2 YFSETQ. The V gene lost 1 base and the J gene lost 1 base, with 11 bases spanning the gap. The CDR3 spells CASSLSSTRNTEAFF. The CDR3, as DNA: TGCGCCAGCAGCTTGAGCTCGACTCGGAACACTGAAGCTTTCTTT.

CDR3 protein: CASIRQGGVDGYTF. DNA for the CDR3: TGTGCCAGTATTAGGCAGGGGGGAGTTGATGGCTACACCTTC. This chain uses TRBV19 with TRBJ1-2, with 7 bases matching TRBD1. From germline, CDR1 is LNHDA and CDR2 SQIVND (reference sequence). Trimming cost V 7 bases and J 6 bases; bases outside gene matches: 11. The CDR3 has 14 amino acids.

The V and J genes are TRBV10-1 and TRBJ1-6; D perhaps matches TRBD1 (6 bases). Germline values: CDR1 WNHNN, CDR2 SYGVQD (reference sequence). The V end was cut by 8 bases, the J end by 7 bases, with 12 bases between. This CDR3 contains 13 residues. CDR3 protein: CASRSGQNSPLHF. CDR3 in DNA: TGCGCCAGCCGAAGCGGACAGAATTCACCCCTCCACTTT.

The chain has TRBV5-1 and TRBJ1-1; 7 bases map to TRBD1. This CDR3 region has 15 residues. Germline CDR1 reads SGHRS; CDR2 reads YFSETQ. V trimming: 1 base; J trimming: 1 base; junction bases outside the gene matches: 4. This CDR3 reads CASSLLGQENTEAFF. As DNA, the CDR3 is TGCGCCAGCAGCTTGCTAGGACAGGAGAACACTGAAGCTTTCTTT.

The V gene is TRBV7-8, the J gene TRBJ1-1; D gene uncertain. V lost 2 bases to trimming and J lost 1 base, with 8 bases between them. There are 14 residues in the CDR3. Looked up from germline, CDR1 is SGHVS and CDR2 is FQNEAQ. CDR3 sequence (DNA): TGTGCCAGCAGCTTATTGAGGAGGAACACTGAAGCTTTCTTT. Translated, it gives CASSLLRRNTEAFF. The full variable domain, its missing parts supplied by reference TRBV7-8 and TRBJ1-1, is GAGVSQSPRYKVAKRGQDVALRCDPISGHVSLFWYQQALGQGPEFLTYFQNEAQLDKSGLPSDRFFAERPEGSVSTLKIQRTQQEDSAVYLCASSLLRRNTEAFFGQGTRLTVV.